The next 9 T cell receptor beta chains were all read from a single sample in a study of T cell clonotyping in hematopoietic cell transplantation. The repertoire was sequenced with immunoSEQ multiplex PCR; TCRdb's copy has only in-frame clones and lacks some. This table holds over 15,000 clones, 85% to 95% found once. Sequenced material: peripheral blood mononuclear cells. The receptors shown here come from a man aged 40-50 years in good health. Some clones in this sample may be carry-over from other donors' samples.

The CDR3 sequence is CASGHRADTQYF. CDR3 in DNA: TGTGCCAGCGGCCACCGGGCAGATACGCAGTATTTT. This sequence joins TRBV7-2 and TRBJ2-3; no clear D gene. V was shortened by 8 bases and J by 4 bases, with 10 bases between the two germline ends. Germline V lookup: CDR1 SGHTA, CDR2 FQGNSA. The length of the CDR3 is 12 residues.

CDR3 sequence (DNA): TGTGCCAGCAGCCGCCCCCAAACAGGGGGCAACTATGGCTACACCTTC. This codes for CASSRPQTGGNYGYTF. The chain combines TRBV6-6 with TRBJ1-2, with 9 bases identical to TRBD1. J gave up 2 bases and V 6 bases, and 10 bases lay outside the gene matches. Germline V gene sequence: CDR1 MNHNY, CDR2 SVGAGI (reference sequence). The CDR3 spans 16 residues.

The chain carries TRBV7-2 and TRBJ2-2; perhaps TRBD2 as D (6 bases). This CDR3 has 16 amino acids. Trimming took 1 base from V and 1 from J, leaving 10 bases between them. Germline lookup yields CDR1 SGHTA and CDR2 FQGNSA. CDR3 region: CASSLDLAVNTGELFF. The CDR3 region has the DNA TGTGCCAGCAGCTTAGATTTAGCGGTGAACACCGGGGAGCTGTTTTTT.

The genes are TRBV30 and TRBJ1-2; the D is unclear. CDR3 length equals 16 residues. Germline CDR1 and CDR2: GTSNPN and SVGIG (reference sequence). Between the trimmed V and J ends, which lost 0 bases and 0 bases, there was a span of 14 bases. As DNA, the CDR3 is TGTGCCTGGAGTGTACAAGGGCAGGAGACTAACTATGGCTACACCTTC. Residues: CAWSVQGQETNYGYTF.

The J gene is TRBJ2-2, the V gene TRBV9; D unclear. CDR1 SGDLS and CDR2 YYNGEE come from the germline V gene. The CDR3 loop spans 14 amino acids. V lost 0 bases and J lost 6, with 9 bases in between. The CDR3 DNA sequence: TGTGCCAGCAGCGTAGATTTGGGCGCCGGGGAGCTGTTTTTT. Translating it yields CASSVDLGAGELFF.

V usage is TRBV10-3 and J usage is TRBJ1-1, with D uncertain. This CDR3 is 13 amino acids long. Looked up from germline, CDR1 is ENHRY and CDR2 is SYGVKD. V gave up 7 bases and J gave up 5 bases, with 14 bases separating them. In DNA form, the CDR3 reads TGTGCCATCACCGCCCCAGATGGGACTGAAGCTTTCTTT. It is translated as CAITAPDGTEAFF.

This clone was detected only a few times. The gene calls are TRBV6-1 and TRBJ2-1; D gene unclear. V dropped 4 bases and J dropped 10 bases, with 17 bases sitting between them. CDR1 and CDR2 from the germline V gene are MNHNS and SASEGT. The CDR3 runs 14 residues. CDR3 nucleotide sequence: TGTGCCAGCAGTGTTATGGCGCCTCCCCAGGAGCAGTTCTTC. Translation: CASSVMAPPQEQFF.

This chain connects TRBV4-2 to TRBJ1-1, with 10 bases matching TRBD1. V lost 0 bases, J lost 4 bases, and 2 bases stayed unmatched. The length of the CDR3 is 15 residues. In germline, CDR1 is LGHNA, CDR2 YNFKEQ. In DNA, the CDR3 is TGTGCCAGCAGCCAAGAGACAGGGGGCGGCACTGAAGCTTTCTTT. This translates into CASSQETGGGTEAFF.

The chain employs TRBV14 and TRBJ2-5; D gene unclear. Looked up from germline, CDR1 is SGHDN and CDR2 is FVKESK. The CDR3 is 12 amino acids. The V and J ends lost 1 base and 5 bases respectively, with 5 bases between them. DNA of the CDR3: TGTGCCAGCAGCCAAGGGTGGGAGACCCAGTACTTC. It encodes CASSQGWETQYF.